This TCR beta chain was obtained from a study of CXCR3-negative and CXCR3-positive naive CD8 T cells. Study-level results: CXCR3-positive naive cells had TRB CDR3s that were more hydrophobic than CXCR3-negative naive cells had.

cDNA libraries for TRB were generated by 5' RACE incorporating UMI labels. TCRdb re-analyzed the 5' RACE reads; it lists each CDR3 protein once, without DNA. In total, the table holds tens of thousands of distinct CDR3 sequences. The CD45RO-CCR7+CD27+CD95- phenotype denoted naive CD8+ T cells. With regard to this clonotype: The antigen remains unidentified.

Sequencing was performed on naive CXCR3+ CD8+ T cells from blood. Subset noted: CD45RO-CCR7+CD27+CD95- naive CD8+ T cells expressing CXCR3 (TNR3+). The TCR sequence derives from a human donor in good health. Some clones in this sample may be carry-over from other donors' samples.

This chain's CDR3 is CSAVQGADDYGYTF. The rearrangement joins TRBV20-1 to TRBJ1-2; no DNA is available, so the TRBD1 call from TCRdb remains unchecked. In germline, CDR1 is DFQATT, CDR2 SNEGSKA (reference sequence). The CDR3 is made up of 14 amino acids.